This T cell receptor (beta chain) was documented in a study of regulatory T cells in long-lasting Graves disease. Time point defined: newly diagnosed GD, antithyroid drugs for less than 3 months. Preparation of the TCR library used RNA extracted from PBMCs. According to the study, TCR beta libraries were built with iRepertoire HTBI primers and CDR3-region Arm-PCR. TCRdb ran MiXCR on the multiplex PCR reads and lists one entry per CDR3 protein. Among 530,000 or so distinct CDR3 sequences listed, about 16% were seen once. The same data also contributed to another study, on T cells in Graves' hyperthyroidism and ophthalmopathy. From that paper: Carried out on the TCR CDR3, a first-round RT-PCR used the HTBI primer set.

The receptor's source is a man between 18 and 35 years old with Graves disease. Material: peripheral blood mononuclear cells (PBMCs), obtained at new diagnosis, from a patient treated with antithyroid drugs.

The CDR3: CASKGTSGYEQYF. CDR3 in DNA: TGTGCCAGCAAAGGGACTAGCGGGTACGAGCAGTACTTC. The V and J genes are TRBV6-1 and TRBJ2-7; 12 nucleotides align to TRBD2. Germline V CDR1 and CDR2: MNHNS, SASEGT. The V gene end was trimmed by 7 bases and the J gene end by 4 bases; junction bases not matched to a gene: 2. CDR3 length: 13 amino acids.